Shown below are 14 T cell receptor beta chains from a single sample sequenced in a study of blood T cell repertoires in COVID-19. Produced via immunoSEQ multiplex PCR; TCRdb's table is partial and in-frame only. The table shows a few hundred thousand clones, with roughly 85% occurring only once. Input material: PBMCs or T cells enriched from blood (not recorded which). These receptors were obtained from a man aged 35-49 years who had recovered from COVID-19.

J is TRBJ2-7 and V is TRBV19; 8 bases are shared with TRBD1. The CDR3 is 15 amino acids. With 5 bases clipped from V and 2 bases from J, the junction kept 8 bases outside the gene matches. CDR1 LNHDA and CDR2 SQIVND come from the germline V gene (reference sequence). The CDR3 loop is CASSSSQGAPYEQYF. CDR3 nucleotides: TGTGCCAGTAGTTCCTCTCAGGGGGCCCCCTACGAGCAGTACTTC.

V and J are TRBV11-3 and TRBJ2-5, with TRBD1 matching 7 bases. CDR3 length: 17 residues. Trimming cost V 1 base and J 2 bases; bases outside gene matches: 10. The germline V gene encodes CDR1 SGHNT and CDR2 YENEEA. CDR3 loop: CASSLGIGTVLQETQYF. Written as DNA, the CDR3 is TGTGCCAGCAGCTTAGGGATCGGGACAGTACTTCAAGAGACCCAGTACTTC. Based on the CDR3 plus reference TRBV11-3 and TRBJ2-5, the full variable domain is EAGVVQSPRYKIIEKKQPVAFWCNPISGHNTLYWYLQNLGQGPELLIRYENEEAVDDSQLPKDRFSAERLKGVDSTLKIQPAELGDSAVYLCASSLGIGTVLQETQYFGPGTRLLVL.

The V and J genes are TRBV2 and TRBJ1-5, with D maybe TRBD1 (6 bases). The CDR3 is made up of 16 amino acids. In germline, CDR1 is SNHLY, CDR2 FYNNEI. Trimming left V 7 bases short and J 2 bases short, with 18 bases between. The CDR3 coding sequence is TGTGCCAGCAATCTAGAGGGGGGGAGCGGCAATCAGCCCCAGCATTTT. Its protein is CASNLEGGSGNQPQHF.

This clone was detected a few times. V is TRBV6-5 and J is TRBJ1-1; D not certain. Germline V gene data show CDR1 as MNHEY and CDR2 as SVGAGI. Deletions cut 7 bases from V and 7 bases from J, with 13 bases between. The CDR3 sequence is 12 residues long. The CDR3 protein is CASTHPPVEAFF. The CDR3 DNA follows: TGTGCCAGCACCCATCCCCCGGTTGAAGCTTTCTTT.

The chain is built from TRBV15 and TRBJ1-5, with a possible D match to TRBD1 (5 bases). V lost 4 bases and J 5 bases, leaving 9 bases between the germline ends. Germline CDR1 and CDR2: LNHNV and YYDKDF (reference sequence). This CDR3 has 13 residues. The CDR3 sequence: CATSTGVDQPQHF. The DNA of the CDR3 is TGTGCCACCAGCACGGGGGTCGATCAGCCCCAGCATTTT.

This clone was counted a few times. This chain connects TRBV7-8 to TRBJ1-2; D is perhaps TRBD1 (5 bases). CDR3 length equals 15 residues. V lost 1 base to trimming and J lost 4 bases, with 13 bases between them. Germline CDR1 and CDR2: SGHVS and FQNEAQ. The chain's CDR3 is CASSLGAGRAYGYTF. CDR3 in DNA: TGTGCCAGCAGCTTAGGGGCGGGACGAGCCTATGGCTACACCTTC.

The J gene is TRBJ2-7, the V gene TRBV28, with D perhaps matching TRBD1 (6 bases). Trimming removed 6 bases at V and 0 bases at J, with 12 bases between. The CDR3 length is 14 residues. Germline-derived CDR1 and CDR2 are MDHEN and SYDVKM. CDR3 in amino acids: CASRDRDNSYEQYF. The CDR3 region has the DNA TGTGCCAGCAGGGACCGGGACAACTCCTACGAGCAGTACTTC.

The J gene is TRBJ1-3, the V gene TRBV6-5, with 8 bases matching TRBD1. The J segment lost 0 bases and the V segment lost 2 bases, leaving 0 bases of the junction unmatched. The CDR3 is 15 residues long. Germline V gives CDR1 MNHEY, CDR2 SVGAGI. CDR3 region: CASSYDRGSGNTIYF. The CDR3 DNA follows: TGTGCCAGCAGTTACGACAGGGGCTCTGGAAACACCATATATTTT.

The CDR3 region is CASSESAVRQETQYF. The CDR3 DNA reads TGTGCCAGCAGTGAAAGTGCGGTCCGCCAAGAGACCCAGTACTTC. This chain joins TRBV6-1 and TRBJ2-5; D not certain. The V and J ends lost 2 bases and 1 base respectively, with 11 bases between them. Germline values: CDR1 MNHNS, CDR2 SASEGT. CDR3 size: 15 residues.

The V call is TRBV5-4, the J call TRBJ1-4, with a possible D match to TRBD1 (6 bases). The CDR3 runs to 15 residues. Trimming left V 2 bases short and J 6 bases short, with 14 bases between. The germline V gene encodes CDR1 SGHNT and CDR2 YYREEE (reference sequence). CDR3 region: CASSFGGGRDEKLFF. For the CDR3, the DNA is TGTGCCAGCAGCTTCGGGGGCGGGAGAGATGAAAAACTGTTTTTT.

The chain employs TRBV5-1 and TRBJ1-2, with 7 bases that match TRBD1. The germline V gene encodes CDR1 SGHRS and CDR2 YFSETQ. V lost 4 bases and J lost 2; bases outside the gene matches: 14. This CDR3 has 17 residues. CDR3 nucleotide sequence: TGCGCCAGCAGCCCTTCGCCCAGGGGGGTTCCCAACTATGGCTACACCTTC. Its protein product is CASSPSPRGVPNYGYTF.

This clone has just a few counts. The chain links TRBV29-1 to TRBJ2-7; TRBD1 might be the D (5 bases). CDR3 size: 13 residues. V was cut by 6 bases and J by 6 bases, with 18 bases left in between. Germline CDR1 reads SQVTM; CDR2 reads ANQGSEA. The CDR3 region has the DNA TGCAGCGTGTCTTGGGGCCTGGGGATCGAGCAGTACTTC. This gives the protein CSVSWGLGIEQYF.

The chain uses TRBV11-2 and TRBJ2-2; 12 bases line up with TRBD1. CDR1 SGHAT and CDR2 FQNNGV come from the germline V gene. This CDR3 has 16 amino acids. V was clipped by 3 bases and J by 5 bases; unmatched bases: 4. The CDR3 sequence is CASSFPGQGATGELFF. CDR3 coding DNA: TGTGCCAGCAGCTTTCCGGGACAGGGGGCTACCGGGGAGCTGTTTTTT.

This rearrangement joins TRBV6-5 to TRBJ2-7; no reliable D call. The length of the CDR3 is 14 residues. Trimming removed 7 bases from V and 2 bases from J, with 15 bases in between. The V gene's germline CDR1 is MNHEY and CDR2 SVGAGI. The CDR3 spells CASTPTPGAYEQYF. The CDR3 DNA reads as TGTGCCAGCACCCCGACCCCCGGAGCCTACGAGCAGTACTTC.